Only a few counts were recorded for the clone carrying this T cell receptor beta chain. These data belong to a study of lymphopenia after photon versus proton radiotherapy. Germline-derived CDR1 and CDR2 are MNHEY and SMNVEV (reference sequence). The CDR3 is 16 amino acids. Germline trimming cut 6 bases from V and 2 bases from J; bases unmatched to any gene: 11. The protocol was immunoSEQ multiplex PCR, while the TCRdb copy is restricted to in-frame clones and leaves out a portion. Of 150,000 to 200,000 clones in the sample, around nine tenths were seen once. This chain uses TRBV27 with TRBJ2-3; 7 bases match TRBD2. The material sequenced was peripheral blood, taken from a patient treated with photon-based radiotherapy. The TCR originated in a man aged 45-60 years with gastric cancer. CDR3 residues: CASRRGGRGSTDTQYF. DNA for the CDR3: TGTGCCAGCAGACGGGGCGGGAGAGGATCCACAGATACGCAGTATTTT.